These T cell receptor beta chains were read from a single sample in a study of cytomegalovirus exposure and HLA in healthy donors. Assay: immunoSEQ multiplex PCR; the TCRdb copy retains only in-frame clones and omits some. Here the sample spans more than 65,000 clones, under 85% being singletons. Sequences were obtained from PBMCs. All receptors derive from a woman aged 40 to 49 in good health and CMV-seropositive. Each CDR3 is given with its conserved first and last residue. The D gene is left open where the match is weak. Clone sizes are given selectively: once, few, many, or a class where the clone is expanded.

clone_size,v_call,d_call,j_call,cdr3_nt,cdr3_aa
NA,TRBV19,NA,TRBJ1-5,TGTGCCAGTGGCTCAGGGAGCAATCAGCCCCAGCATTTT,CASGSGSNQPQHF
NA,TRBV30,NA,TRBJ1-6,TGTGCCTGGACTACAGGGTATCGCTCACCCCTCCACTTT,CAWTTGYRSPLHF
NA,TRBV5-4,TRBD1,TRBJ1-4,TGTGCCAGCAGTCGACAGGGAACGTTTGAAAAACTGTTTTTT,CASSRQGTFEKLFF
NA,TRBV19,TRBD2,TRBJ2-3,TGTGCCAGTAGTATTCCGGGGACTAGCGGGACGACTACGCAGTATTTT,CASSIPGTSGTTTQYF
once,TRBV5-6,NA,TRBJ1-4,TGTGCCAGCAGCCCGGCCGCTTGGAGGTTGAAAACTAATGAAAAACTGTTTTTT,CASSPAAWRLKTNEKLFF
once,TRBV5-8,TRBD2,TRBJ2-1,TGTGCCAGCAGCTCTGTACCTAGCGGGAGGCCCTGGGGGGAGCAGTTCTTC,CASSSVPSGRPWGEQFF
NA,TRBV27,NA,TRBJ2-6,TGTGCCAGCGGAGAGACAGTCTCTGGGGCCAACGTCCTGACTTTC,CASGETVSGANVLTF
NA,TRBV5-1,TRBD1,TRBJ2-2,TGCGCCAGCAGCTGGAGGACAGGCGTCAATCCGGAGCTGTTTTTT,CASSWRTGVNPELFF
once,TRBV4-1,NA,TRBJ2-5,TGCGCCAGCAGCCAAGATGTAGGGGCACTGTGGGAGACCCAGTACTTC,CASSQDVGALWETQYF
NA,TRBV5-4,TRBD1,TRBJ2-1,TGTGCCAGCAGCTCGGACAGGGGGTCCTACAATGAGCAGTTCTTC,CASSSDRGSYNEQFF
NA,TRBV30,NA,TRBJ1-4,TGTGCCTGGAGTTCTTATGAAAAACTGTTTTTT,CAWSSYEKLFF
NA,TRBV2,NA,TRBJ1-1,TGTGCCAGCAGGGCACAAGACACAGCCGTCGCTGAAGCTTTCTTT,CASRAQDTAVAEAFF
NA,TRBV29-1,NA,TRBJ1-1,TGCAGCGTTGTTAGGCAGGTAGGAGCTTTCTTT,CSVVRQVGAFF
NA,TRBV15,TRBD1,TRBJ2-2,TGTGCCACCAGCAGTGGACAGGCGGGCGGGGAGCTGTTTTTT,CATSSGQAGGELFF
NA,TRBV30,TRBD1,TRBJ1-5,TGTGCCTGGAGTGTCGAGGGACAGGAGTATCAGCCCCAGCATTTT,CAWSVEGQEYQPQHF
NA,TRBV6-1,NA,TRBJ1-2,TGTGCCAGCAGTGCAGGGTACTGGAATGGCTACACCTTC,CASSAGYWNGYTF
NA,TRBV19,TRBD1,TRBJ2-1,TGTGCCAGTAGAGGGGGCCCGACGTCCGCACAGTTCTTC,CASRGGPTSAQFF
NA,TRBV29-1,TRBD2,TRBJ2-1,TGCAGCGTTGAACGGCGGGGGGCCTACAATGAGCAGTTCTTC,CSVERRGAYNEQFF
NA,TRBV29-1,NA,TRBJ1-1,TGCAGCGCCGACCGGGGGACTGAAGCTTTCTTT,CSADRGTEAFF
NA,TRBV9,NA,TRBJ2-3,TGTGCCAGCAGCGCCCGGGGGTCTCTCGTCGCAGATACGCAGTATTTT,CASSARGSLVADTQYF
NA,TRBV6-1,NA,TRBJ2-2,TGTGCCAGCAGGGAGACTACGAACACCGGGGAGCTGTTTTTT,CASRETTNTGELFF
NA,TRBV4-1,TRBD1,TRBJ1-6,TGCGCCAGCAGCCCCCGGACAGGGACTAATTCACCCCTCCACTTT,CASSPRTGTNSPLHF
NA,TRBV7-9,NA,TRBJ1-1,TGTGCCAGCAGCTTAGGTGACAGATTCACTGAAGCTTTCTTT,CASSLGDRFTEAFF
NA,TRBV30,NA,TRBJ2-1,TGTGCCTGGAGAGAAACAGGGAACAGGGAGCAGTTCTTC,CAWRETGNREQFF
NA,TRBV29-1,TRBD1,TRBJ2-1,TGCAGCGTTGGGGACAGGGTAATCAATGAGCAGTTCTTC,CSVGDRVINEQFF
NA,TRBV6-1,TRBD2,TRBJ2-7,TGTGCCAGCAGTGAATCGCGGGGGTTCGAGCAGTACTTC,CASSESRGFEQYF
once,TRBV28,NA,TRBJ2-7,TGTGCCAGCAGTTTAATCGGAGACCACGCCTACGAGCAGTACTTC,CASSLIGDHAYEQYF
few,TRBV6-6,TRBD1,TRBJ1-5,TGTGCCAGCAGTCCACCGATGGGACAGAGTCCCCAGCCCCAGCATTTT,CASSPPMGQSPQPQHF
NA,TRBV30,NA,TRBJ2-1,TGTGCCTGGAGTGTACATGTCAATGAGCAGTTCTTC,CAWSVHVNEQFF